Below, 8 T cell receptor beta chains from the same sample are listed, as sequenced in a study of CD8 T cells in ankylosing spondylitis. One entry per CDR3 protein, called by TCRdb with MiXCR from the 5' RACE reads. The data hold 300,000 to 350,000 distinct CDR3 sequences, with 20% observed a single time. The specimen sequenced was blood, either unsorted or a sorted T cell fraction (not recorded which). These receptors originate from a female donor with ankylosing spondylitis or in good health (not recorded which).

This clonotype was detected many times. The chain carries TRBV29-1 and TRBJ2-7; D uncertain. Looked up from germline, CDR1 is SQVTM and CDR2 is ANQGSEA. The CDR3 totals 12 residues. V was clipped by 7 bases and J by 1 base, with 11 bases between them. The CDR3 DNA follows: TGCAGCGCCGGGTTGGGGTCCTACGAGCAGTACTTC. Protein: CSAGLGSYEQYF.

The chain couples TRBV2 to TRBJ1-3, with TRBD1 as a possible D gene (5 bases). Trimming shortened V by 3 bases and J by 4 bases, and 10 bases separated the two germline ends. This CDR3 is 14 amino acids long. Germline CDR1 is SNHLY and CDR2 is FYNNEI. CDR3 amino acids: CASSEPGRGNTIYF. The CDR3 DNA reads TGTGCCAGCAGTGAGCCAGGGAGGGGAAACACCATATATTTT.

The CDR3 loop reads CASRLHREAFF. The CDR3 nucleotides read TGTGCCAGCAGACTACACCGTGAAGCTTTCTTT. The chain is built from TRBV28 and TRBJ1-1; no definite D call. Trimming removed 6 bases from V and 7 bases from J, with 9 bases in between. This CDR3 has 11 residues. Germline V gene data show CDR1 as MDHEN and CDR2 as SYDVKM. The full variable domain, rest sourced from reference TRBV28 and TRBJ1-1, is DVKVTQSSRYLVKRTGEKVFLECVQDMDHENMFWYRQDPGLGLRLIYFSYDVKMKEKGDIPEGYSVSREKKERFSLILESASTNQTSMYLCASRLHREAFFGQGTRLTVV.

This clonotype was seen a few times. J is TRBJ2-3 and V is TRBV6-2 or TRBV6-3, with a tentative D call TRBD2 (7 bases). The V end lost 5 bases, the J end lost 6 bases, and 36 bases lay between the germline ends. The CDR3 is 21 residues long. Germline V gene sequence: CDR1 MNHEY, CDR2 SVGEGT. CDR3 in amino acids: CASSRGPGQQRGRGRPDTQYF. The CDR3 nucleotides read TGTGCCAGCAGTCGAGGCCCGGGACAACAACGAGGTCGCGGGAGACCCGATACGCAGTATTTT.

This chain uses TRBV15 with TRBJ2-5; no clear D gene. V lost 0 bases and J 7 bases, leaving 6 bases between the germline ends. The CDR3 is 12 amino acids. Germline V gene data show CDR1 as LNHNV and CDR2 as YYDKDF (reference sequence). The CDR3 reads CATSRDRGTQYF. CDR3 DNA: TGTGCCACCAGCAGAGATCGAGGGACCCAGTACTTC.

J is TRBJ1-1 and V is TRBV4-2, with D uncertain. The CDR3 runs to 14 residues. Trimming removed 3 bases at V and 4 bases at J, with 12 bases between. Germline loops: CDR1 LGHNA, CDR2 YNFKEQ. The CDR3 nucleotides read TGTGCCAGCAGCCAGGACCGATTTCCCACTGAAGCTTTCTTT. It specifies CASSQDRFPTEAFF.

This clonotype was observed a handful of times. The chain links TRBV29-1 to TRBJ2-3; perhaps D is TRBD1 or TRBD2 (5 bases each). Germline-derived CDR1 and CDR2 are SQVTM and ANQGSEA. V lost 4 bases, J lost 5 bases, and 16 bases lay in between. CDR3 length equals 14 residues. This CDR3 reads CSVGRGAGGDTQYF. CDR3 nucleotide sequence: TGCAGCGTTGGGAGAGGGGCCGGTGGAGATACGCAGTATTTT.

Only a few counts were recorded for this clonotype. The rearrangement links TRBV20-1 to TRBJ1-5, with D tentatively TRBD1 (5 bases). V lost 8 bases, J lost 5 bases, and 16 bases lay in between. Looked up from germline, CDR1 is DFQATT and CDR2 is SNEGSKA (reference sequence). The CDR3 runs to 13 residues. The CDR3, as DNA: TGCAGTATTAACTCGTTCAGGGATCAGCCCCAGCATTTT. This translates into CSINSFRDQPQHF.